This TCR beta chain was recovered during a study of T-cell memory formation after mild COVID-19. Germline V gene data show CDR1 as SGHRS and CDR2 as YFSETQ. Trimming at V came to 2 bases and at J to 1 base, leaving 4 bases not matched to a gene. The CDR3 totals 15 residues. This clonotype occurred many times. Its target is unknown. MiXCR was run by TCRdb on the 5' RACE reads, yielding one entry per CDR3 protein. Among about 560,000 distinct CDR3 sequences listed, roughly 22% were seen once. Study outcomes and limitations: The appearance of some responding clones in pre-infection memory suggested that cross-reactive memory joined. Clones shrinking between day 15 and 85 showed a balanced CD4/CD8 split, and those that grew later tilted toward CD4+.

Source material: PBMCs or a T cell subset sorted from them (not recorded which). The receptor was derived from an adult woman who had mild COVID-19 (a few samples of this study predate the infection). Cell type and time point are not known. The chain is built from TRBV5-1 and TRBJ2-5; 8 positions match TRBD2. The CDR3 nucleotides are TGCGCCAGCAGCTTCTCGCGGGGGGCCCAAGAGACCCAGTACTTC. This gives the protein CASSFSRGAQETQYF.